This T cell receptor beta chain was found in a study of cytomegalovirus exposure and HLA in healthy donors. About the study: Previous work identified 120 million or so unique TCR beta sequences from 150 million to 200 million T cells.

The primer mix had 60 Vbeta and 13 Jbeta primers. Using immunoSEQ multiplex PCR, the repertoire was profiled, and TCRdb retains in-frame clones only, with some absent. The table has about 91,000 clones, around 73% seen once. As regards this clone: Its antigen is currently unknown.

General study findings and limits: CMV serostatus was the sole immune exposure information available.

Germline V gene data show CDR1 as MNHNY and CDR2 as SVGAGI (reference sequence). V was clipped by 2 bases and J by 1 base; unmatched bases: 6. There are 16 residues in the CDR3. The sequence derives from a female donor in good health and CMV-seronegative. The chain combines TRBV6-6 with TRBJ2-5; 8 bases are shared with TRBD1. Sequencing was done on a sample of PBMCs. The DNA of the CDR3 is TGTGCCAGCAGTTACCCCCAGACAGGGGCCCAAGAGACCCAGTACTTC. The encoded protein is CASSYPQTGAQETQYF.